These T cell receptor beta chains were read from a single sample in a study of blood T cells in healthy people across ages. TCRdb passed the 5' RACE reads through MiXCR, listing each CDR3 protein once. The table lists nearly 1 million distinct CDR3 sequences, roughly 51% of them singletons. Source material: blood. The receptors originated from a woman between 55 and 75 years old in good health. Each CDR3 is given with its conserved first and last residue. D genes are given only for firm matches. Clone size is given for some rows only: seen once, a few or many times, or a class if the clone is expanded.

size,V,D,J,CDR3,DNA
NA,TRBV29-1,NA,TRBJ2-3,CSAGPRTTDTQYF,TGCAGCGCCGGGCCCCGGACCACAGATACGCAGTATTTT
few,TRBV12-3/TRBV12-4,TRBD2,TRBJ2-7,CASSFGRGDYEQYF,TGTGCCAGCAGCTTCGGGCGGGGGGACTACGAGCAGTACTTC
NA,TRBV2,NA,TRBJ2-7,CASSVRGAGEQYF,TGTGCCAGCAGTGTTCGGGGGGCGGGCGAGCAGTACTTC
few,TRBV7-9,TRBD2,TRBJ2-1,CASSWTSENSGQFF,TGTGCCAGCAGCTGGACTAGCGAGAATTCAGGGCAGTTCTTC
NA,TRBV28,NA,TRBJ2-1,CASLTPGLSDNEQFF,TGTGCCAGCCTGACTCCGGGTCTCTCAGACAATGAGCAGTTCTTC
NA,TRBV7-9,TRBD1,TRBJ2-1,CASSPPTTGGNEQFF,TGTGCCAGCAGCCCACCCACAACAGGGGGCAATGAGCAGTTCTTC
few,TRBV7-2,TRBD2,TRBJ2-1,CASSSQSGALRNEQFF,TGTGCCAGCAGCTCGCAAAGCGGGGCCCTACGGAATGAGCAGTTCTTC
NA,TRBV20-1,NA,TRBJ2-3,CSALPDSGPRDTQYF,TGCAGTGCCCTTCCGGACAGCGGACCCCGCGATACGCAGTATTTT
NA,TRBV9,TRBD2,TRBJ2-3,CASSAKGLAVTDTQYF,TGTGCCAGCAGCGCGAAGGGACTAGCGGTCACAGATACGCAGTATTTT
few,TRBV7-2,NA,TRBJ1-1,CASTFVSRPRAFF,TGTGCCAGCACCTTTGTGTCCAGACCCCGAGCTTTCTTT
NA,TRBV20-1,NA,TRBJ2-5,CSVVAYYNEQYF,TGCAGTGTTGTAGCCTATTACAATGAGCAGTACTTC
few,TRBV4-1,NA,TRBJ2-7,CASSQEQFVSYEQYF,TGCGCCAGCAGCCAAGAGCAGTTCGTTAGCTACGAGCAGTACTTC
NA,TRBV20-1,TRBD2,TRBJ2-5,CSAPLPGLADETQYF,TGCAGTGCCCCTCTTCCCGGACTAGCGGACGAGACCCAGTACTTC
NA,TRBV28,TRBD2,TRBJ2-4,CASSLLGLAGGGAKNIQYF,TGTGCCAGCAGTTTATTGGGACTAGCGGGAGGAGGGGCCAAAAACATTCAGTACTTC
few,TRBV5-6,NA,TRBJ2-3,CASSLVGFTDTQYF,TGTGCCAGCAGCTTGGTCGGGTTCACAGATACGCAGTATTTT
NA,TRBV29-1,NA,TRBJ1-4,CSVDSGFEKLFF,TGCAGCGTTGATTCAGGTTTTGAAAAACTGTTTTTT
NA,TRBV28,NA,TRBJ2-3,CASRKDPWDAQYF,TGTGCCAGCAGGAAAGACCCGTGGGATGCGCAGTATTTT
NA,TRBV20-1,NA,TRBJ1-2,CSARARAGGGYTF,TGCAGTGCTAGAGCCCGGGCGGGCGGTGGCTACACCTTC
few,TRBV3-1,NA,TRBJ1-1,CASSSRTDEAFF,TGTGCCAGCAGCTCGCGGACAGACGAAGCTTTCTTT
few,TRBV6-5,NA,TRBJ2-5,CASSYFRGQETQYF,TGTGCCAGCAGTTACTTCCGGGGCCAAGAGACCCAGTACTTC
NA,TRBV14,NA,TRBJ2-3,CASSQFRNVDTQYF,TGTGCCAGCAGCCAATTTAGGAACGTAGATACGCAGTATTTT
NA,TRBV6-6,NA,TRBJ2-5,CASTSRRGANETQYF,TGTGCCAGCACCAGTCGGCGCGGGGCGAATGAGACCCAGTACTTC
few,TRBV5-1,NA,TRBJ2-1,CASSFSANGGEQFF,TGCGCCAGCAGCTTTAGCGCCAACGGAGGTGAGCAGTTCTTC
NA,TRBV7-2,NA,TRBJ2-3,CASSQYTDTQYF,TGTGCCAGCAGCCAGTACACAGATACGCAGTATTTT
NA,TRBV20-1,NA,TRBJ2-5,CSAGERKETQYF,TGCAGTGCCGGCGAAAGAAAAGAGACCCAGTACTTC
NA,TRBV3-1,NA,TRBJ2-1,CASSQARRDQFF,TGTGCCAGCAGCCAAGCCCGTAGGGACCAGTTCTTC
NA,TRBV2,NA,TRBJ1-5,CASSEEWQPQHF,TGTGCCAGCAGTGAGGAGTGGCAGCCCCAGCATTTT
NA,TRBV28,NA,TRBJ2-5,CASIWDSSETQYF,TGTGCCAGCATTTGGGATAGCTCCGAGACCCAGTACTTC
few,TRBV29-1,NA,TRBJ2-7,CSGGGAGWDTYEQYF,TGCAGCGGCGGTGGGGCAGGGTGGGACACCTACGAGCAGTACTTC
once,TRBV28,NA,TRBJ2-7,CASSLLSPRDSRSTQYF,TGTGCCAGCAGTTTATTGAGCCCGCGGGACAGTAGGAGTACCCAGTACTTC
NA,TRBV20-1,TRBD2,TRBJ2-7,CSVPSGIVIYEQYF,TGCAGTGTTCCTAGCGGGATCGTCATTTACGAGCAGTACTTC
few,TRBV20-1,TRBD1,TRBJ2-7,CSATGQGPYEQYF,TGCAGTGCCACCGGACAGGGCCCCTACGAGCAGTACTTC
NA,TRBV6-4,NA,TRBJ2-4,CASSDAASGAKNIQYF,TGTGCCAGCAGTGACGCCGCTTCAGGAGCCAAAAACATTCAGTACTTC
NA,TRBV7-9,TRBD1,TRBJ1-2,CASSFQGADYGYTF,TGTGCCAGCAGCTTCCAGGGGGCGGACTATGGCTACACCTTC
few,TRBV11-2,NA,TRBJ2-7,CASSKQGLEQYF,TGTGCCAGCAGCAAACAGGGTCTCGAGCAGTACTTC
NA,TRBV29-1,TRBD2,TRBJ2-1,CSVATSGMYNEQFF,TGCAGCGTTGCGACTAGCGGGATGTACAATGAGCAGTTCTTC
NA,TRBV5-6,NA,TRBJ2-4,CASSFGLIKNIQYF,TGTGCCAGCAGCTTTGGGCTCATCAAAAACATTCAGTACTTC
NA,TRBV15,NA,TRBJ1-4,CATSSLSLTGGNEKLFF,TGTGCCACCAGCAGCCTTAGTTTAACGGGGGGGAATGAAAAACTGTTTTTT
few,TRBV2,TRBD2,TRBJ2-1,CASRRTSGDNEQFF,TGTGCCAGCAGGAGGACTAGCGGAGACAATGAGCAGTTCTTC
NA,TRBV4-1,TRBD2,TRBJ2-1,CASSQYGRPDNEQFF,TGCGCCAGCAGCCAATACGGGAGGCCGGACAATGAGCAGTTCTTC
NA,TRBV7-8,NA,TRBJ2-2,CASSLVAGNTGELFF,TGTGCCAGCAGCTTAGTTGCGGGGAACACCGGGGAGCTGTTTTTT
NA,TRBV5-4,NA,TRBJ2-7,CTSRNLGRHETTYEQYF,TGTACCAGCAGAAACCTCGGGCGACACGAAACTACCTACGAGCAGTACTTC
NA,TRBV27,NA,TRBJ2-3,CASQPANTGTQYF,TGTGCCTCGCAGCCTGCGAACACAGGTACGCAGTATTTT
NA,TRBV20-1,NA,TRBJ2-5,CGARSLVGETQYF,TGCGGTGCTAGGTCTTTGGTTGGGGAGACCCAGTACTTC
NA,TRBV4-3,NA,TRBJ2-1,CASNQDLIAILNYNEQFF,TGCGCCAGCAACCAAGACCTCATAGCCATCCTTAACTACAATGAGCAGTTCTTC
NA,TRBV20-1,TRBD2,TRBJ2-1,CSARDSLTSGLQFF,TGCAGTGCTAGAGATTCTTTGACTAGCGGGTTACAGTTCTTC